These T cell receptor beta chains were read from a single sample in a study of cytomegalovirus exposure and HLA in healthy donors. Clones were sequenced by immunoSEQ multiplex PCR, and TCRdb holds only the in-frame ones, with some missing. The data hold about 210,000 clones, with 82% observed a single time. Sequences were obtained from PBMCs. The source is a middle-aged man in good health and CMV-seropositive. Each CDR3 is given with its conserved first and last residue. A D gene is named only where the DNA matches it firmly. Rows may omit the clone size; those that give it use once, few, many or a size class.

V	J	size	D	CDR3	DNA
TRBV9	TRBJ2-1	-	TRBD2	CASSVEETSGRLSEQFF	TGTGCCAGCAGCGTAGAGGAGACTAGCGGACGACTCTCTGAGCAGTTCTTC
TRBV9	TRBJ2-5	-	TRBD2	CASSVGSLAGGAETQYF	TGTGCCAGCAGCGTAGGATCCCTAGCGGGAGGAGCCGAGACCCAGTACTTC
TRBV19	TRBJ2-1	-	-	CASSISYNEQFF	TGTGCCAGTAGTATTTCGTACAATGAGCAGTTCTTC
TRBV19	TRBJ2-1	-	TRBD2	CASRLTSGSSYNEQFF	TGTGCCAGTAGACTGACTAGCGGAAGCTCCTACAATGAGCAGTTCTTC
TRBV27	TRBJ2-7	-	-	CASSFGREYEQYF	TGTGCCAGCAGTTTCGGACGGGAGTACGAGCAGTACTTC
TRBV18	TRBJ1-1	-	-	CASSAQGGEAEAFF	TGTGCCAGCTCAGCACAGGGAGGGGAAGCTGAAGCTTTCTTT
TRBV27	TRBJ2-1	-	TRBD1	CASRPTGGQYNEQFF	TGTGCCAGCAGACCAACAGGGGGTCAGTACAATGAGCAGTTCTTC
TRBV7-6	TRBJ2-3	few	TRBD2	CASSQLAGGTSTDTQYF	TGTGCCAGCAGCCAACTAGCGGGGGGAACTAGCACAGATACGCAGTATTTT
TRBV11-3	TRBJ1-1	-	TRBD1	CASSTWTGGNNTEAFF	TGTGCCAGCAGCACGTGGACAGGGGGAAATAACACTGAAGCTTTCTTT
TRBV4-1	TRBJ2-7	once	-	CASSQDSGARGGEQYF	TGCGCCAGCAGCCAAGATTCTGGGGCACGAGGCGGCGAGCAGTACTTC
TRBV7-3	TRBJ2-1	-	-	CASSLEGEQFF	TGTGCCAGCAGCTTAGAGGGTGAGCAGTTCTTC
TRBV19	TRBJ2-7	-	-	CASSIDRSATYEQYF	TGTGCCAGTAGTATAGATCGGAGCGCGACTTACGAGCAGTACTTC
TRBV29-1	TRBJ1-1	few	-	CSVEGGRGTEAFF	TGCAGCGTTGAAGGGGGAAGGGGCACTGAAGCTTTCTTT
TRBV2	TRBJ2-3	once	-	CASSSKRGTDTQYF	TGTGCCAGCAGTTCTAAGCGAGGCACAGATACGCAGTATTTT
TRBV5-4	TRBJ1-2	few	-	CASSLSKNYGYTF	TGTGCCAGCAGCTTGAGCAAGAACTATGGCTACACCTTC
TRBV7-9	TRBJ1-2	-	-	CASSTLTGYTF	TGTGCCAGCAGCACCCTAACCGGCTACACCTTC
TRBV10-2	TRBJ1-1	-	TRBD1	CASREDRFVTEAFF	TGCGCCAGCAGAGAGGACAGGTTTGTGACTGAAGCTTTCTTT
TRBV6-4	TRBJ2-2	-	-	CASRPNGLANTGELFF	TGTGCCAGCAGACCGAATGGACTGGCTAACACCGGGGAGCTGTTTTTT
TRBV25-1	TRBJ2-3	few	-	CASRDYADTQYF	TGTGCCAGCAGGGACTATGCAGATACGCAGTATTTT
TRBV7-3	TRBJ2-1	-	TRBD1	CASSLGQGADNEQFF	TGTGCCAGCAGCTTAGGTCAGGGGGCAGACAATGAGCAGTTCTTC
TRBV5-8	TRBJ1-3	-	-	CASSYTGGPGNTIYF	TGTGCCAGCAGCTACACCGGGGGGCCCGGAAACACCATATATTTT
TRBV5-1	TRBJ2-3	-	TRBD1	CASSSTGGADTQYF	TGCGCCAGCAGCTCGACAGGGGGTGCAGATACGCAGTATTTT
TRBV4-1	TRBJ2-5	-	TRBD2	CASSQSGGAGETQYF	TGCGCCAGCAGCCAGTCGGGAGGAGCGGGAGAGACCCAGTACTTC
TRBV30	TRBJ1-1	few	-	CAWKEEMNTEAFF	TGTGCCTGGAAGGAGGAGATGAACACTGAAGCTTTCTTT
TRBV10-3	TRBJ2-3	-	TRBD2	CATLAGGPSTDTQYF	TGTGCCACCCTAGCGGGAGGGCCCTCGACAGATACGCAGTATTTT
TRBV30	TRBJ2-7	-	TRBD2	CAWGSGSNEQYF	TGTGCCTGGGGTAGCGGGAGCAACGAGCAGTACTTC
TRBV6-1	TRBJ2-2	-	-	CASSEAGQRLGELFF	TGTGCCAGCAGTGAAGCAGGACAACGATTAGGGGAGCTGTTTTTT
TRBV18	TRBJ1-5	-	-	CASSTGNQPQHF	TGTGCCAGCTCAACAGGCAATCAGCCCCAGCATTTT
TRBV9	TRBJ1-5	-	-	CASSVTGNQPQHF	TGTGCCAGCAGCGTGACGGGAAATCAGCCCCAGCATTTT
TRBV11-1	TRBJ2-5	-	TRBD1	CASSLGGTGGQETQYF	TGTGCCAGCAGCTTAGGAGGGACAGGGGGTCAAGAGACCCAGTACTTC
TRBV19	TRBJ2-1	few	TRBD2	CASSILAGLGYNEQFF	TGTGCCAGTAGTATCCTAGCGGGATTGGGGTACAATGAGCAGTTCTTC
TRBV10-3	TRBJ1-1	-	-	CAISDTGRDTEAFF	TGTGCCATCAGTGACACGGGCAGGGACACTGAAGCTTTCTTT
TRBV2	TRBJ1-1	-	TRBD1	CASSKWTGTTEAFF	TGTGCCAGCAGTAAATGGACAGGGACCACTGAAGCTTTCTTT
TRBV20-1	TRBJ1-4	-	-	CSALTGEKLFF	TGCAGTGCTTTAACAGGAGAAAAACTGTTTTTT
TRBV21-1	TRBJ1-1	-	-	CASSKRGAIHGLTEAFF	TGTGCCAGCAGCAAACGGGGGGCGATTCACGGTCTCACTGAAGCTTTCTTT
TRBV6-1	TRBJ2-1	many	TRBD2	CASTRLAGGPDEQFF	TGTGCCAGCACTAGACTAGCGGGAGGGCCCGATGAGCAGTTCTTC
TRBV12-5	TRBJ2-1	-	TRBD2	CASGLSSSGRIRNEQFF	TGTGCTAGTGGTTTGAGTTCTAGCGGGAGGATCAGGAATGAGCAGTTCTTC